This is a list of T cell receptor beta chains from one sample in a study of shared clonotypes between healthy human individuals. TCRdb keeps only in-frame clones here, not all; method: immunoSEQ multiplex PCR. The data show approximately 2,000,000 clones, around 93% seen once. The specimen sequenced was naive CD8+ T cells from PBMCs. The receptors originated from a man between 18 and 29 years old in good health. Some clones in this sample may be carry-over from other donors' samples. The CDR3 runs from the conserved cysteine through the conserved F or W. The order of the fields is J gene, V gene, D gene, clone size, CDR3 protein, CDR3 DNA. A D gene is named only where the DNA matches it firmly. Some rows have no size entry. The others give once, few or many, or a class for an expanded clone.

J: TRBJ2-3; V: TRBV2; D: .; size: .; CDR3: CASPGQGTDTQYF; DNA: TGTGCCAGCCCGGGGCAAGGCACAGATACGCAGTATTTT
J: TRBJ2-2; V: TRBV9; D: .; size: .; CDR3: CASSVAGVSTGELFF; DNA: TGTGCCAGCAGCGTAGCCGGAGTGAGCACCGGGGAGCTGTTTTTT
J: TRBJ2-3; V: TRBV5-1; D: TRBD2; size: .; CDR3: CASSTSGISTDTQYF; DNA: TGCGCCAGCAGCACTAGCGGGATCAGCACAGATACGCAGTATTTT
J: TRBJ2-3; V: TRBV27; D: .; size: .; CDR3: CASRGRGGDTQYF; DNA: TGTGCCAGCAGGGGGCGAGGGGGAGATACGCAGTATTTT
J: TRBJ1-2; V: TRBV7-2; D: TRBD1; size: once; CDR3: CASSSRQGKNYGYTF; DNA: TGTGCCAGCAGCTCCCGACAGGGTAAAAACTATGGCTACACCTTC
J: TRBJ1-6; V: TRBV7-2; D: .; size: .; CDR3: CASSLAIARTAIYNSPLHF; DNA: TGTGCCAGCAGCTTAGCGATAGCCCGCACAGCGATCTATAATTCACCCCTCCACTTT
J: TRBJ2-1; V: TRBV27; D: .; size: .; CDR3: CASSPWTASSYNEQFF; DNA: TGTGCCAGCAGTCCCTGGACGGCCAGCTCCTACAATGAGCAGTTCTTC
J: TRBJ2-1; V: TRBV10-3; D: TRBD2; size: .; CDR3: CAISESPREGGYEQFF; DNA: TGTGCCATCAGTGAGTCTCCGCGGGAGGGAGGCTATGAGCAGTTCTTC
J: TRBJ1-5; V: TRBV5-4; D: .; size: .; CDR3: CASSLDKGQPQHF; DNA: TGTGCCAGCAGCTTGGATAAGGGCCAGCCCCAGCATTTT
J: TRBJ1-2; V: TRBV13; D: TRBD1; size: once; CDR3: CASSTGQGAGYTF; DNA: TGTGCCAGCAGCACCGGACAGGGGGCGGGCTACACCTTC
J: TRBJ1-1; V: TRBV9; D: .; size: .; CDR3: CASSVGGGDTEAFF; DNA: TGTGCCAGCAGCGTAGGCGGAGGGGACACTGAAGCTTTCTTT
J: TRBJ2-1; V: TRBV7-3; D: TRBD2; size: .; CDR3: CASSLEAGGPYDEQFF; DNA: TGTGCCAGCAGCTTAGAAGCGGGAGGGCCTTACGATGAGCAGTTCTTC
J: TRBJ2-7; V: TRBV7-9; D: TRBD2; size: .; CDR3: CASSLEASGILQREQYF; DNA: TGTGCCAGCAGCTTAGAAGCTAGCGGGATCTTGCAGCGCGAGCAGTACTTC
J: TRBJ2-7; V: TRBV9; D: TRBD1; size: once; CDR3: CASSFGTATYEQYF; DNA: TGTGCCAGCAGTTTTGGGACAGCAACCTACGAGCAGTACTTC
J: TRBJ1-4; V: TRBV27; D: .; size: few; CDR3: CASSLLKGEDEKLFF; DNA: TGTGCCAGCAGTTTATTGAAAGGGGAAGATGAAAAACTGTTTTTT
J: TRBJ2-1; V: TRBV28; D: .; size: .; CDR3: CASSLEVTWTYNEQFF; DNA: TGTGCCAGCAGTTTAGAGGTCACATGGACCTACAATGAGCAGTTCTTC
J: TRBJ2-5; V: TRBV9; D: TRBD2; size: .; CDR3: CASSASAGLAGGYGETQYF; DNA: TGTGCCAGCAGCGCATCCGCCGGACTAGCGGGAGGTTACGGGGAGACCCAGTACTTC
J: TRBJ2-4; V: TRBV6-1; D: .; size: once; CDR3: CASSEWRLSHIQYF; DNA: TGTGCCAGCAGTGAATGGCGACTATCACACATTCAGTACTTC
J: TRBJ1-2; V: TRBV6-5; D: .; size: .; CDR3: CASGEDQGSYGYTF; DNA: TGTGCCAGCGGAGAAGACCAGGGATCTTATGGCTACACCTTC
J: TRBJ1-4; V: TRBV11-2; D: TRBD1; size: .; CDR3: CASSLVWSGGEKLFF; DNA: TGTGCCAGCAGCTTAGTATGGTCAGGGGGTGAAAAACTGTTTTTT
J: TRBJ2-7; V: TRBV29-1; D: TRBD2; size: .; CDR3: CSVGLAGAYEQYF; DNA: TGCAGCGTTGGACTAGCGGGAGCCTACGAGCAGTACTTC
J: TRBJ2-2; V: TRBV7-3; D: TRBD1; size: .; CDR3: CASSSPGQGKGWTGELFF; DNA: TGTGCCAGCAGCTCCCCGGGACAGGGGAAGGGTTGGACCGGGGAGCTGTTTTTT
J: TRBJ1-4; V: TRBV7-9; D: .; size: once; CDR3: CASSSAATNEKLFF; DNA: TGTGCCAGCAGCTCGGCTGCAACTAATGAAAAACTGTTTTTT
J: TRBJ1-4; V: TRBV7-9; D: .; size: .; CDR3: CASSSRDTNEKLFF; DNA: TGTGCCAGCAGCTCGCGGGATACTAATGAAAAACTGTTTTTT
J: TRBJ2-1; V: TRBV7-9; D: TRBD1; size: .; CDR3: CASSLEGDRGRKQFF; DNA: TGTGCCAGCAGCTTAGAAGGGGACAGGGGGCGCAAACAGTTCTTC
J: TRBJ2-1; V: TRBV27; D: TRBD2; size: .; CDR3: CASSLLNPLAGSGNEQFF; DNA: TGTGCCAGCAGTTTATTAAATCCCTTAGCGGGAAGCGGTAATGAGCAGTTCTTC
J: TRBJ1-1; V: TRBV18; D: .; size: .; CDR3: CASSPPSLEGEEAFF; DNA: TGTGCCAGCTCACCACCGAGTCTTGAAGGGGAAGAAGCTTTCTTT
J: TRBJ2-3; V: TRBV27; D: .; size: once; CDR3: CASSLSQGSGADTQYF; DNA: TGTGCCAGCAGTTTATCACAGGGTAGTGGGGCAGATACGCAGTATTTT
J: TRBJ2-5; V: TRBV11-2; D: TRBD2; size: .; CDR3: CASSLREGLVGAQYF; DNA: TGTGCCAGCAGTTTACGGGAGGGACTAGTTGGGGCCCAGTACTTC
J: TRBJ2-7; V: TRBV27; D: TRBD1; size: once; CDR3: CASSQRQGAFMDSYEQYF; DNA: TGTGCCAGCAGTCAGAGACAGGGGGCTTTTATGGATTCCTACGAGCAGTACTTC
J: TRBJ1-2; V: TRBV25-1; D: .; size: .; CDR3: CASSGLVPGVFSNYGYTF; DNA: TGTGCCAGCAGTGGGTTGGTTCCAGGGGTTTTTTCTAACTATGGCTACACCTTC
J: TRBJ2-7; V: TRBV4-3; D: .; size: .; CDR3: CASSQVSGSYEQYF; DNA: TGCGCCAGCAGCCAAGTCTCAGGCTCCTACGAGCAGTACTTC
J: TRBJ1-1; V: TRBV11-2; D: .; size: .; CDR3: CASSLLEGDTEAFF; DNA: TGTGCCAGCAGCTTACTGGAGGGGGACACTGAAGCTTTCTTT
J: TRBJ2-1; V: TRBV27; D: TRBD2; size: .; CDR3: CASSFGTSGRAVF; DNA: TGTGCCAGCAGTTTTGGGACTAGCGGGAGGGCAGTCTTC
J: TRBJ2-1; V: TRBV5-1; D: TRBD2; size: .; CDR3: CASSLGPGGPHNEQFF; DNA: TGCGCCAGCAGCTTAGGTCCGGGAGGCCCTCACAATGAGCAGTTCTTC
J: TRBJ2-3; V: TRBV29-1; D: TRBD1; size: .; CDR3: CSVRTGTGLPGFSTDTQYF; DNA: TGCAGCGTGCGCACCGGGACAGGGCTACCGGGCTTCAGCACAGATACGCAGTATTTT
J: TRBJ2-1; V: TRBV27; D: TRBD1; size: .; CDR3: CASSYSLGQGVIDEQFF; DNA: TGTGCCAGCAGTTATTCCTTGGGACAGGGTGTGATCGATGAGCAGTTCTTC
J: TRBJ1-1; V: TRBV9; D: TRBD1; size: .; CDR3: CASSGVRGETEAFF; DNA: TGTGCCAGCAGCGGGGTCAGGGGGGAAACTGAAGCTTTCTTT
J: TRBJ1-1; V: TRBV10-3; D: TRBD1; size: .; CDR3: CAISETGTDAEAFF; DNA: TGTGCCATCAGCGAGACCGGGACAGATGCTGAAGCTTTCTTT
J: TRBJ2-4; V: TRBV4-1; D: .; size: .; CDR3: CASSQMPGVGAKNIQYF; DNA: TGCGCCAGCAGTCAGATGCCCGGGGTAGGTGCCAAAAACATTCAGTACTTC
J: TRBJ2-7; V: TRBV27; D: TRBD1; size: once; CDR3: CASRPIDRAYEQYF; DNA: TGTGCCAGCAGACCCATCGACAGGGCCTACGAGCAGTACTTC
J: TRBJ2-7; V: TRBV19; D: .; size: .; CDR3: CASSPRDSWDEQYF; DNA: TGTGCCAGTAGCCCCCGGGACTCTTGGGACGAGCAGTACTTC
J: TRBJ1-1; V: TRBV30; D: .; size: .; CDR3: CAWSVGGHAEAFF; DNA: TGTGCCTGGAGTGTGGGTGGCCATGCTGAAGCTTTCTTT
J: TRBJ2-3; V: TRBV9; D: TRBD2; size: .; CDR3: CASSVTSGDTDTQYF; DNA: TGTGCCAGCAGCGTGACTAGCGGGGACACAGATACGCAGTATTTT